A single T cell receptor beta chain is shown here with its context. Its antigen is unknown. TCRdb keeps only in-frame clones here, not all; method: immunoSEQ multiplex PCR. The table has 9,500 to 15,000 clones, around 90% seen once. This record comes from a study of chemoradiotherapy in HPV16-positive cancers. Study summary: A couple of HPV16-positive patients' cells yielded candidate HPV-specific clones and common motifs.

This CDR3 comprises 16 residues. Trimming removed 5 bases from V and 4 bases from J; junction bases left unmatched: 8. Per the germline V gene, CDR1 is SEHNR and CDR2 is FQNEAQ (reference sequence). Study-level results: HPV-responsive T-cell expansion during chemoradiotherapy was linked to improved recurrence-free survival in HPV16-positive patients. Candidate HPV-specific clones and E7-related TCR motifs grew in tumor during treatment. HPV-specific T cells were functionally defined from only a couple of HPV16-positive patients.

Sample collection occurred from a patient who underwent chemoradiotherapy. The source of this sequence is a human donor with HPV-associated anogenital cancer. The chain has TRBV7-9 and TRBJ2-2; 9 bases match TRBD1. This CDR3 reads CASSPVGTGITGELFF. Written as DNA, the CDR3 is TGTGCCAGCAGCCCCGTGGGGACAGGGATCACCGGGGAGCTGTTTTTT.